What follows are 5 T cell receptor beta chains derived from one specimen sequenced in a study of post-analysis software for immune sequencing data. The study, taken as a whole, reports: TRBV segments more frequent in patients than in controls numbered roughly 5 and included TRBV5-6, TRBV5-1 and TRBV20-1.

Unique molecular identifiers tagged the TCR beta cDNA libraries. TCRdb reanalysed the PCR reads using MiXCR and keeps one entry per CDR3 protein. The sample has 750,000 to 900,000 distinct CDR3 sequences; approximately 44% are singletons. Antigen specificity for these receptors is unknown. The specimen sequenced was blood. The origin of the receptors is a girl between 10 and 17 years old with multiple sclerosis.

In regard to this clonotype: Its ends do not fully match the called genes, so a read error is possible. This chain connects TRBV27 to TRBJ2-3, with 10 bases that match TRBD2. CDR3 length equals 16 residues. The germline V gene encodes CDR1 MNHEY and CDR2 SMNVEV (reference sequence). The CDR3 here is CAGSFTSGAGLATQYF. CDR3 DNA sequence: TGTGCCGGCAGTTTTACTAGCGGGGCTGGTCTAGCGACGCAGTATTTT.

This rearrangement joins TRBV5-1 to TRBJ1-2, with unresolved D. Trimming cost V 4 bases and J 3 bases, with 7 bases left between them. CDR1 and CDR2 from the germline V gene are SGHRS and YFSETQ. CDR3 length: 12 residues. CDR3 protein: CASSPTDYGYTF. The CDR3 DNA is TGCGCCAGCAGCCCGACTGACTATGGCTACACCTTC.

There are a few counts of this clonotype. This sequence joins TRBV27 and TRBJ2-1; 14 positions agree with TRBD2. The CDR3 extends over 16 amino acids. Germline loops: CDR1 MNHEY, CDR2 SMNVEV (reference sequence). J was trimmed by 5 bases and V by 6 bases; bases with no gene match: 6. The CDR3 coding sequence is TGTGCCAGCAGCGGACTAGCGGGAGGCTTAAACAATGAGCAGTTCTTC. Translated: CASSGLAGGLNNEQFF.

The V gene is TRBV2, the J gene TRBJ2-3; 15 bases are a match to TRBD2. Germline V CDR1 and CDR2: SNHLY, FYNNEI. Unmatched junction bases numbered 7, after V lost 4 bases and J lost 5 bases. This CDR3 is built from 17 residues. As DNA, the CDR3 is TGTGCCAGCAGTGCCGTTGGACTAGCGGGAGGGAAAGATACGCAGTATTTT. It translates to CASSAVGLAGGKDTQYF.

J is TRBJ2-7 and V is TRBV3-1; tentatively, D is TRBD1 (6 bases). This CDR3 spans 14 amino acids. CDR1 is LGHDT and CDR2 is YNNKEL in the germline V gene (reference sequence). With 3 bases removed from V and 1 base from J, the gap between germline ends came to 10 bases. The CDR3 DNA reads as TGTGCCAGCAGCCAGCTCGGACAGTCCTACGAGCAGTACTTC. This gives the protein CASSQLGQSYEQYF.